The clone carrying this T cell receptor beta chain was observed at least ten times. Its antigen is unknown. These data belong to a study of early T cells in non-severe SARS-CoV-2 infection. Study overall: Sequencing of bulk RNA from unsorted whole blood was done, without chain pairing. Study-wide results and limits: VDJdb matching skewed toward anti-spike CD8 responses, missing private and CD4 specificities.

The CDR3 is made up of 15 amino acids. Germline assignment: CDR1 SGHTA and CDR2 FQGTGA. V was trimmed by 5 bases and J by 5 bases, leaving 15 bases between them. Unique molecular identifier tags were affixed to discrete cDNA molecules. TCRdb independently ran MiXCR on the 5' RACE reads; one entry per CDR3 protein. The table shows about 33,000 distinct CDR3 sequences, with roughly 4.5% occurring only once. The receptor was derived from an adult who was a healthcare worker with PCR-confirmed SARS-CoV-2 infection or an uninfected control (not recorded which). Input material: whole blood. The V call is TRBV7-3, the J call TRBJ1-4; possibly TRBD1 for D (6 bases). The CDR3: CASSRTGSPNEKLFF. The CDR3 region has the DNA TGTGCCAGCAGCAGAACAGGGAGCCCGAATGAAAAACTGTTTTTT.